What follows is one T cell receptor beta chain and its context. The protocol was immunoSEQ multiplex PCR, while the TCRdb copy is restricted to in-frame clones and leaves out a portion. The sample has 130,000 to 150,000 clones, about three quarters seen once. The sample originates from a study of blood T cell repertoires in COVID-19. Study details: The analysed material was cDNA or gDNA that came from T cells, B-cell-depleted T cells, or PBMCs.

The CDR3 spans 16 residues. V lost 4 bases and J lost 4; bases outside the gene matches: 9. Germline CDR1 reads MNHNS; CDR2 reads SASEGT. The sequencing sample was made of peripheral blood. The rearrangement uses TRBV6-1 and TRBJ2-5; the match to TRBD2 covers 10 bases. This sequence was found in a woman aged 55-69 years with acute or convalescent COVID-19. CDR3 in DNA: TGTGCCAGCAGTGCACTTGGGCTAGCGGGAGTAGAGACCCAGTACTTC. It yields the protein CASSALGLAGVETQYF.